This T cell receptor beta chain was retrieved from a study of OX40 agonist ivuxolimab in advanced cancers. At cycle 4 day 1, cycle 7 day 1, and baseline, blood was sampled. A word on this clone: No antigen is known for it.

The study's findings and limits: There were, on average, more expanded clones in CD8+ T cells than in CD4+. Dosing at 0.1 to 3.0 mg/kg was accompanied by clonal expansion of CD4+ and CD8+ blood T cells by week 6.

The assay was immunoSEQ multiplex PCR, and TCRdb's table has in-frame clones only and misses some. The table includes about 76,000 clones, about 89% detected once. Germline V lookup: CDR1 SGHRS, CDR2 YFSETQ. This CDR3 comprises 13 residues. V was trimmed by 3 bases and J by 4 bases, leaving 11 bases between them. This chain links TRBV5-1 with TRBJ2-7, with TRBD2 as a possible D gene (6 bases). Sequencing used CD4+ or CD8+ T cells sorted from blood, obtained in a trial of the OX40 agonist ivuxolimab. The receptor comes from an adult with an advanced solid tumor such as melanoma, head and neck, liver or kidney cancer. The CDR3 loop reads CASSSTGGYEQYF. The CDR3 DNA reads TGCGCCAGCAGCTCCACCGGGGGTTACGAGCAGTACTTC.